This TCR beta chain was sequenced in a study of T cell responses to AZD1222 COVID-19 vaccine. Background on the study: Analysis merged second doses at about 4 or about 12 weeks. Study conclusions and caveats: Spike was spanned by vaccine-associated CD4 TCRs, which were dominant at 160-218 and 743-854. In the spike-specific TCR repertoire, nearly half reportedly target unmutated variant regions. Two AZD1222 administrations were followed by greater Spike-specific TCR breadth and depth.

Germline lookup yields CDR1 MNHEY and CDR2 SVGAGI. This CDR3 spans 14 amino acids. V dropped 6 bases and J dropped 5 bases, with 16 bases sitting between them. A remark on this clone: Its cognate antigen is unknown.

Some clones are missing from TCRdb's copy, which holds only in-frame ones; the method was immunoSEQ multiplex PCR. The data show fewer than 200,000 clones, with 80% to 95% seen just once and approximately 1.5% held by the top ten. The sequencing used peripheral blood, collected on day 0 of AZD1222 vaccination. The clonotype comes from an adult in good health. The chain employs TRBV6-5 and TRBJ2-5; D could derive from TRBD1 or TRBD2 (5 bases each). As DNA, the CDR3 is TGTGCCAGCAGGCACAGGACGTCGGGGGAGACCCAGTACTTC. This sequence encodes CASRHRTSGETQYF.